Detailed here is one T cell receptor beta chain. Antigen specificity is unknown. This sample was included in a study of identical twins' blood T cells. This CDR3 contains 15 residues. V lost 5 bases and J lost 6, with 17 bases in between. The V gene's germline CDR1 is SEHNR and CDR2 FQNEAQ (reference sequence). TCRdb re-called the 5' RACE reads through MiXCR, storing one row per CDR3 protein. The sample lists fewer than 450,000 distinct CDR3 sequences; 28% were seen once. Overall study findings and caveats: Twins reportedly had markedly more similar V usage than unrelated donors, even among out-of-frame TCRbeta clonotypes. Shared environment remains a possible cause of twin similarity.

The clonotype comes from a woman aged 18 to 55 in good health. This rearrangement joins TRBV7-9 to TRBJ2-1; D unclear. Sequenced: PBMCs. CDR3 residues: CASSPEARAFNEQFF. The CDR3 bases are TGTGCCAGCAGCCCCGAGGCAAGGGCATTCAATGAGCAGTTCTTC.